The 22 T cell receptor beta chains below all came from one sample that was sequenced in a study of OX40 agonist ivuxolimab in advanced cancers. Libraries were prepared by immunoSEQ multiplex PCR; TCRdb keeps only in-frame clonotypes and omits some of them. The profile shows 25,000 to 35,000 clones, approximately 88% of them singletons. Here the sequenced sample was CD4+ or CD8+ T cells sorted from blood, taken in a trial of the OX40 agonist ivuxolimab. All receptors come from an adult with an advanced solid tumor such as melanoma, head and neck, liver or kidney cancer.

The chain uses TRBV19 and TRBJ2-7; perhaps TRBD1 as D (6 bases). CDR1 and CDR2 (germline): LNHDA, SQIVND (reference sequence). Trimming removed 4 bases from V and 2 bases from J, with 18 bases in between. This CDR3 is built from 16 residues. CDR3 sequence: CASSKFITTGAYEQYF. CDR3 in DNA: TGTGCCAGTAGTAAGTTCATTACGACAGGCGCCTACGAGCAGTACTTC. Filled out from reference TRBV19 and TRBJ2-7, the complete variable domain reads DGGITQSPKYLFRKEGQNVTLSCEQNLNHDAMYWYRQDPGQGLRLIYYSQIVNDFQKGDIAEGYSVSREKKESFPLTVTSAQKNPTAFYLCASSKFITTGAYEQYFGPGTRLTVT.

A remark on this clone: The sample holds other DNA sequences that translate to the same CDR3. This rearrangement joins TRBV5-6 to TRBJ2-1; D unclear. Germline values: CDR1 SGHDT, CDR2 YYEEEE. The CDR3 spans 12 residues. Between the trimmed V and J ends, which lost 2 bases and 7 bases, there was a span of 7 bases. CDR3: CASSFPANEQFF. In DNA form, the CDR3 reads TGTGCCAGCAGCTTTCCCGCAAATGAGCAGTTCTTC.

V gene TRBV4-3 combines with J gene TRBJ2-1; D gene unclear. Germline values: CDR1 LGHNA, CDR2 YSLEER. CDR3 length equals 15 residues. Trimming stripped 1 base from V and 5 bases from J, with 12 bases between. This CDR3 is CASSQVIGVDNEQFF. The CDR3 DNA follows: TGCGCCAGCAGCCAAGTCATTGGAGTTGACAATGAGCAGTTCTTC.

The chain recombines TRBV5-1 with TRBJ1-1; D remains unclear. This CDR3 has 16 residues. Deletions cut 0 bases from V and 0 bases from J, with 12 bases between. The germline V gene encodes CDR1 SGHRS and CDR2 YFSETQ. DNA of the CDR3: TGCGCCAGCAGCTTGGTTCCAGGAGGCATGAACACTGAAGCTTTCTTT. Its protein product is CASSLVPGGMNTEAFF.

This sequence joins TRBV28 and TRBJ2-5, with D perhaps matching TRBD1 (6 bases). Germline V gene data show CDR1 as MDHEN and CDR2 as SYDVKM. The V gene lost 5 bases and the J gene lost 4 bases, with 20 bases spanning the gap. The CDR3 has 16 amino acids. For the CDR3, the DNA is TGTGCCAGCAGTCTTAGGACAGTGCCATTGGGAGAGACCCAGTACTTC. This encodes CASSLRTVPLGETQYF.

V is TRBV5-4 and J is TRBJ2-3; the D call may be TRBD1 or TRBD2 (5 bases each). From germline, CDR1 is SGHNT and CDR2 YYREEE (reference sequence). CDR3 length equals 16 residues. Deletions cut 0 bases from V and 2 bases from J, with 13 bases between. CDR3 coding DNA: TGTGCCAGCAGCTTGGGCCGGGACCTCATCACAGATACGCAGTATTTT. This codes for CASSLGRDLITDTQYF.

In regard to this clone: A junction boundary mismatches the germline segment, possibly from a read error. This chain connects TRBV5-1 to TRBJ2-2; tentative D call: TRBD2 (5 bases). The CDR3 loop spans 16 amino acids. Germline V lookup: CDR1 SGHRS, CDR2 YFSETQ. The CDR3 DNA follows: TGCGCCAGCAGCTTGGTTAGCTTAAGGGAAACCGGGGAGCTGCTTTTT. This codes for CASSLVSLRETGELLF.

DNA of the CDR3: TGCGCCAGCAGCCAAGATTGGCAGGGCTCACCCCTCCACTTT. Encoded protein: CASSQDWQGSPLHF. The chain uses TRBV4-3 and TRBJ1-6, with D tentatively TRBD1 (5 bases). Trimming took off 0 bases at V and 10 bases at J, with 10 bases between the two ends. The CDR3 is 14 residues long. In germline, CDR1 is LGHNA, CDR2 YSLEER.

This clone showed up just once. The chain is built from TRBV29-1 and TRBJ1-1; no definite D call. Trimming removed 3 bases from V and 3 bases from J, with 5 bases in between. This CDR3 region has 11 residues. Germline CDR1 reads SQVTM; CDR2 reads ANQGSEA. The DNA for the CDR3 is TGCAGCGTTGACATGTACACTGAAGCTTTCTTT. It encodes CSVDMYTEAFF.

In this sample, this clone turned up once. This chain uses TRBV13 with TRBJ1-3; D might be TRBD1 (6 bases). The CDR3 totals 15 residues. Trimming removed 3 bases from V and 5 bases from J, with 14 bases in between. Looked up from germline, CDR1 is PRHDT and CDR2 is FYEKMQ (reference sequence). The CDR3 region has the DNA TGTGCCAGCAGCTTGAAACAGGGTTTAAGAAACACCATATATTTT. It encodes CASSLKQGLRNTIYF.

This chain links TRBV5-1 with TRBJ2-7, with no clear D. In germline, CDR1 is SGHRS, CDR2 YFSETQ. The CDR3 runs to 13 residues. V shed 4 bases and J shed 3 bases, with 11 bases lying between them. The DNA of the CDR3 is TGCGCCAGCAGCCAGTTACCCATCTACGAGCAGTACTTC. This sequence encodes CASSQLPIYEQYF.

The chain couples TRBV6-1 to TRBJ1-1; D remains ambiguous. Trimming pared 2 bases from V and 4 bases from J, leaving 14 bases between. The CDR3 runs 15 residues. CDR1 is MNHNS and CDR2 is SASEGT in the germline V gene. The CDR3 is CASSEQPKAGTEAFF. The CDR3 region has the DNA TGTGCCAGCAGTGAACAGCCCAAGGCAGGCACTGAAGCTTTCTTT.

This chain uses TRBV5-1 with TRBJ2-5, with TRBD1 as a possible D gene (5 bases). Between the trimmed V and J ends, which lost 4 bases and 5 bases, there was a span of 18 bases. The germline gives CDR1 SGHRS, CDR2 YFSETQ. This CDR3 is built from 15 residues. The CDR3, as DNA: TGCGCCAGCAGCCCTGACAGTTTTAGGGTCGAGACCCAGTACTTC. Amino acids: CASSPDSFRVETQYF.

The CDR3 bases are TGTGCCAGCAGCCCCGGGACTGCCCCCGGGGAGCTGTTTTTT. It specifies CASSPGTAPGELFF. The chain carries TRBV14 and TRBJ2-2; a possible D gene is TRBD2 (6 bases). The CDR3 is 14 residues long. The germline CDR1 and CDR2 sequences are SGHDN and FVKESK. Trimming removed 4 bases at V and 6 bases at J, with 12 bases between.

The CDR3 is CASSLVRANTEAFF. The CDR3 region has the DNA TGTGCCAGCAGTTTAGTCAGGGCGAACACTGAAGCTTTCTTT. The chain links TRBV28 to TRBJ1-1, with a tentative D call TRBD1 (5 bases). The V gene's germline CDR1 is MDHEN and CDR2 SYDVKM. CDR3 length equals 14 residues. The V and J ends lost 2 bases and 1 base respectively, with 8 bases between them. Using reference TRBV28 and TRBJ1-1 for the parts outside the CDR3, the full variable domain is DVKVTQSSRYLVKRTGEKVFLECVQDMDHENMFWYRQDPGLGLRLIYFSYDVKMKEKGDIPEGYSVSREKKERFSLILESASTNQTSMYLCASSLVRANTEAFFGQGTRLTVV.

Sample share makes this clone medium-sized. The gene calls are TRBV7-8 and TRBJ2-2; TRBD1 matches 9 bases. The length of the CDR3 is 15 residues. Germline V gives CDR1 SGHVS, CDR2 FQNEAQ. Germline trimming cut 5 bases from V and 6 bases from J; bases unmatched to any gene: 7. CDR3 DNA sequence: TGTGCCAGCAGCCCCGGGACAGGGAAGGCCGGGGAGCTGTTTTTT. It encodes CASSPGTGKAGELFF.

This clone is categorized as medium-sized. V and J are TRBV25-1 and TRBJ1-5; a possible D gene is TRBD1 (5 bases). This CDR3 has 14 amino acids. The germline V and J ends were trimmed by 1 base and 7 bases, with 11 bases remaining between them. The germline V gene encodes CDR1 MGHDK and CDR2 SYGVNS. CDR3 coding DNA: TGTGCCAGCAGTGAATCGGGGGGTTGGCAGCCCCAGCATTTT. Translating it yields CASSESGGWQPQHF.

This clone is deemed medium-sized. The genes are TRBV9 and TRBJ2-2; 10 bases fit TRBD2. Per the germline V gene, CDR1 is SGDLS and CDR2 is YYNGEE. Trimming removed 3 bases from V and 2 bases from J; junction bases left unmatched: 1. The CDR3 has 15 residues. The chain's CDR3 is CASSGTSGNTGELFF. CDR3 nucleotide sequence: TGTGCCAGCAGCGGGACTAGCGGAAACACCGGGGAGCTGTTTTTT.

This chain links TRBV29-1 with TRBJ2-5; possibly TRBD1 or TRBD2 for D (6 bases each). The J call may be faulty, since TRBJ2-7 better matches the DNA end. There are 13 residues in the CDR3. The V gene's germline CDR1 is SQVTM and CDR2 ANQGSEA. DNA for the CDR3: TGCAGCGTGGGCGCCGGGGGCGGCCACGAGCAGTACTTC. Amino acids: CSVGAGGGHEQYF.

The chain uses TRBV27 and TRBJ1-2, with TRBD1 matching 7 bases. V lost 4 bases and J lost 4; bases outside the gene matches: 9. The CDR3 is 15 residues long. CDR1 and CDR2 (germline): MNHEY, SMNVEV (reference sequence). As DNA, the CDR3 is TGTGCCAGCAGTTCGGAGGCAGGGGGGAGCTATGGCTACACCTTC. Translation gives CASSSEAGGSYGYTF.

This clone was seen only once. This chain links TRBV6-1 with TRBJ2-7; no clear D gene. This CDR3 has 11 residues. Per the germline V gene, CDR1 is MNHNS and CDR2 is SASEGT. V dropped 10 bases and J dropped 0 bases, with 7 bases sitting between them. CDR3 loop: CATSSSYEQYF. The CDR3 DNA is TGTGCCACCTCGAGCTCCTACGAGCAGTACTTC.

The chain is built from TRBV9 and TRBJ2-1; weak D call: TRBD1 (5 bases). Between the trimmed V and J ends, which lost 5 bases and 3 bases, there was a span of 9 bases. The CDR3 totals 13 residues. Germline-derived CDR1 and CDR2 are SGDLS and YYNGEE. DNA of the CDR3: TGTGCCAGCAGTGACAGTTACTACAATGAGCAGTTCTTC. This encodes CASSDSYYNEQFF.